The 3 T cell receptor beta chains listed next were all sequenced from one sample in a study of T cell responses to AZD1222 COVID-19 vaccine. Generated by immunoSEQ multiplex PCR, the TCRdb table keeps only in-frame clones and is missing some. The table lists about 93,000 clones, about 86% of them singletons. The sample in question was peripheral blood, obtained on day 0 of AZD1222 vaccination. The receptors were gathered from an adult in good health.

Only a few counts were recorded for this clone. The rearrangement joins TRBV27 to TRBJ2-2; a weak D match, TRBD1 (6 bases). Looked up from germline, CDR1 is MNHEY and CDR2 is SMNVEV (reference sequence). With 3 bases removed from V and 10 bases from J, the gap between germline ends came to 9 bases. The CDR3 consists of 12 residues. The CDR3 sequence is CASSFGQQELFF. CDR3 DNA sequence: TGTGCCAGCAGTTTCGGACAGCAGGAGCTGTTTTTT.

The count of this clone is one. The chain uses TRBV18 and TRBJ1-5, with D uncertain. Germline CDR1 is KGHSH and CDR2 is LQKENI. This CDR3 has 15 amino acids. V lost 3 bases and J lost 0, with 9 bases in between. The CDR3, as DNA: TGTGCCAGCTCACCTAGGAGTAATAGCAATCAGCCCCAGCATTTT. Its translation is CASSPRSNSNQPQHF.

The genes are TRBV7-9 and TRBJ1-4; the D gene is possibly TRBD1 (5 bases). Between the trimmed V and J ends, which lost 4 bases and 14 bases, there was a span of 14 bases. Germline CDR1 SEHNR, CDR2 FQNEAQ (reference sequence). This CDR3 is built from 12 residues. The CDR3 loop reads CASSSRTSSLFF. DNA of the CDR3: TGTGCCAGCAGCTCACGGACATCGAGTCTGTTTTTT.